The next 5 T cell receptor beta chains were all read from a single sample in a study of cytomegalovirus exposure and HLA in healthy donors (dated 2017 in TCRdb). The library was made by the immunoSEQ multiplex PCR assay. For the multiplex PCR, a mixture combining 60 forward primers for TCR Vbeta segments and 13 reverse primers for TCR Jbeta segments was used. Held by TCRdb, this immuneACCESS table contains in-frame sequences only and omits some clones. Under half of the omission traces to an unresolved V gene where checked; the cause of the rest is unknown. The sample contains 150,000 to 200,000 clones, around 80% of them found a single time. The top ten hold 2% to 2.5% of the sample. The sample taken for sequencing was PBMCs. These receptors were obtained from a woman aged 25 to 39 in good health and CMV-seronegative.

This clone came up a few times. The gene calls are TRBV7-2 and TRBJ2-6; D is perhaps TRBD1 (5 bases). CDR1 is SGHTA and CDR2 is FQGNSA in the germline V gene. This CDR3 has 16 residues. The V end lost 1 base, the J end lost 0 bases, and 7 bases lay between the germline ends. The CDR3 nucleotides are TGTGCCAGCAGCTTAGGTCAGGGCTCTGGGGCCAACGTCCTGACTTTC. This codes for CASSLGQGSGANVLTF.

The chain couples TRBV7-8 to TRBJ1-1, with TRBD1 matching 7 bases. This CDR3 spans 14 amino acids. The germline V gene encodes CDR1 SGHVS and CDR2 FQNEAQ. The ends lost 4 bases at V and 5 bases at J; junction bases unmatched: 7. CDR3 sequence reads: CASSSAGGRTEAFF. The CDR3 DNA is TGTGCCAGCAGCTCTGCAGGGGGGAGGACTGAAGCTTTCTTT.

The chain joins TRBV5-6 to TRBJ1-3, with D tentatively TRBD1 (6 bases). The CDR3 sequence is 16 residues long. The V end was cut by 3 bases, the J end by 8 bases, with 21 bases between. Germline CDR1 and CDR2: SGHDT and YYEEEE. CDR3 bases: TGTGCCAGCAGCTCAACCGTGGACAGCGCGGGAGACACCATATATTTT. As protein: CASSSTVDSAGDTIYF.

Notes on this clone: At one end, the junction sequence differs from germline, possibly due to a read error. The V call is TRBV4-2, the J call TRBJ1-1; TRBD1 matches 8 bases. Germline V gene lookup returns CDR1 LGHNA and CDR2 YNFKEQ. The CDR3 contains 14 residues. The CDR3 reads CASSPLQGAPEALF. In DNA form, the CDR3 reads TGTGCCAGCAGCCCTCTTCAGGGGGCCCCTGAAGCTCTCTTT.

The genes are TRBV28 and TRBJ2-1; D unresolved. V lost 3 bases and J lost 10, with 19 bases in between. The CDR3 totals 15 residues. Germline lookup yields CDR1 MDHEN and CDR2 SYDVKM. CDR3 amino acids: CASSLGGLMGLEQFF. As DNA, the CDR3 is TGTGCCAGCAGTTTGGGTGGGCTGATGGGCCTAGAGCAGTTCTTC. The entire variable domain, with the rest obtained from reference TRBV28 and TRBJ2-1, is as follows: DVKVTQSSRYLVKRTGEKVFLECVQDMDHENMFWYRQDPGLGLRLIYFSYDVKMKEKGDIPEGYSVSREKKERFSLILESASTNQTSMYLCASSLGGLMGLEQFFGPGTRLTVL.